Included here is one TCR beta chain sequence, with context. This sample is drawn from a study of blood T cell repertoires in COVID-19. Study at large: Sites across the United States, Italy and Spain contributed samples from acute and convalescent COVID-19. PBMCs, B-cell-depleted T cells, or T cells were the source of the cDNA or gDNA that made up the material.

The CDR3 has 13 residues. Germline-derived CDR1 and CDR2 are LNHDA and SQIVND (reference sequence). The V and J ends lost 7 bases and 1 base respectively, with 10 bases between them. Authors' analysis steps: For nucleated cells, counts were estimated from reference gene primer amplification. Assay used: immunoSEQ multiplex PCR; TCRdb lists only in-frame clones, some missing. V and J calls and clone size come straight from that table; D and trimming were deduced from the DNA. The profile shows 230,000 or so clones, about nine tenths of them singletons. Enrolled through a virtual design, the participants were between 18 and 89 years of age and came from under 30 US areas.

Sequencing was carried out using PBMCs or T cells enriched from blood (not recorded which). The chain combines TRBV19 with TRBJ1-1; D call uncertain. The clonotype comes from a woman aged 40 to 50 with acute COVID-19. The CDR3 spells CASKNRANTEAFF. The CDR3 DNA follows: TGTGCCAGTAAGAACAGAGCGAACACTGAAGCTTTCTTT.